The clone carrying this T cell receptor (beta chain) has more than one count but fewer than ten. As yet, its antigen is unknown. The sample comes from a study of vaccination effects on CD4 cells after COVID-19. This table comes from immunoSEQ multiplex PCR, and its TCRdb copy is limited to in-frame clones, with some not included. The data hold tens of thousands of clones, with roughly four fifths observed a single time. The V gene lost 4 bases and the J gene lost 4 bases, with 14 bases spanning the gap. Germline V gene data show CDR1 as SGHTA and CDR2 as FQGNSA. CDR3 length: 15 amino acids. With the ViraFEST assay, the study expanded antigen-specific CD4+ T cells using viral peptide pools, then sequenced them. Between days 9 and 11 of culture, CD4+ T cells were separated out. Among the vaccine recipients, none had a prior SARS-CoV-2 infection, and nucleocapsid antibodies were negative.

The chain combines TRBV7-2 with TRBJ1-5; D not certain. The receptor was isolated from a human donor who received a COVID-19 vaccine. The source was CD4+ T cells from PBMCs cultured with HCoV-NL63 spike peptides, collected before COVID-19 vaccination. The CDR3 DNA is TGTGCCAGCAGCTACCCGGGCCCCTTAAATCAGCCCCAGCATTTT. This codes for CASSYPGPLNQPQHF.